This is a list of T cell receptor beta chains from one sample in a study of T cell responses to AZD1222 COVID-19 vaccine. Produced via immunoSEQ multiplex PCR; TCRdb's table is partial and in-frame only. Counted here are 52,000 or so clones, around 85% occurring once; the ten biggest clones make up roughly a fifth. The material was peripheral blood, obtained on day 0 of MenACWY control vaccination. The source of these receptors is an adult in good health. The CDR3 runs from the conserved cysteine through the conserved F or W. Fields, in order: CDR3 protein, CDR3 DNA, D gene, V gene, J gene, clone size. A D gene is named only where the DNA matches it firmly. A clone size is listed for some rows: how often the clone was seen (once, few, many), or a class if it is expanded.

CASSTRQGPQGNEQYF	TGTGCCAGTAGTACTCGACAGGGGCCCCAGGGTAACGAGCAGTACTTC	TRBD1	TRBV19	TRBJ2-7	.
CASSESTHPTDTQYF	TGCGCCAGCAGTGAGTCCACTCACCCCACAGATACGCAGTATTTT	.	TRBV10-1	TRBJ2-3	.
CASSVNPRVERGSGNTIYF	TGTGCCAGCAGCGTAAATCCCCGCGTCGAGAGAGGCTCTGGAAACACCATATATTTT	.	TRBV9	TRBJ1-3	.
CASSQGKGRSGDGAFF	TGCGCCAGCAGCCAAGGGAAGGGTAGGAGTGGGGATGGAGCTTTCTTT	.	TRBV4-1	TRBJ1-1	.
CASSQVWTRQEVNQPQHF	TGCGCCAGCAGCCAAGTTTGGACCCGACAGGAGGTGAATCAGCCCCAGCATTTT	.	TRBV4-1	TRBJ1-5	.
CASSQTDSLNTEAFF	TGTGCCAGCAGCCAAACAGACAGCTTGAACACTGAAGCTTTCTTT	.	TRBV3-1/TRBV3-2	TRBJ1-1	.
CASSEGYTDTQYF	TGTGCCAGCAGTGAGGGCTACACAGATACGCAGTATTTT	.	TRBV6-1	TRBJ2-3	.
CAISGGQGAPNGYTF	TGTGCCATCAGTGGGGGACAGGGGGCGCCTAATGGCTACACCTTC	TRBD1	TRBV10-3	TRBJ1-2	.
CASSVSSTQPQHF	TGTGCCAGCAGCGTCAGTAGTACCCAGCCCCAGCATTTT	.	TRBV9	TRBJ1-5	.
CASSPIYARTDYGYTF	TGTGCCAGTAGTCCCATATATGCCCGGACGGACTATGGCTACACCTTC	.	TRBV19	TRBJ1-2	.
CASSPLTRVNTEAFF	TGTGCCAGCAGCCCCCTCACGCGTGTGAACACTGAAGCTTTCTTT	.	TRBV7-9	TRBJ1-1	.
CASSTDRDQPQHF	TGTGCCAGCAGCACCGACAGGGACCAGCCCCAGCATTTT	TRBD1	TRBV7-8	TRBJ1-5	.
CASSLSQGGGEKLFF	TGTGCCAGCAGCTTAAGTCAAGGAGGAGGTGAAAAACTGTTTTTT	.	TRBV7-2	TRBJ1-4	few
CASRSTAMNTEAFF	TGTGCCAGCAGATCGACCGCTATGAACACTGAAGCTTTCTTT	.	TRBV6-5	TRBJ1-1	.
CASSYSPYEQYF	TGTGCCAGCAGTTACTCCCCGTACGAGCAGTACTTC	.	TRBV6-2/TRBV6-3	TRBJ2-7	.
CASSYSNSGGSEAFF	TGTGCCAGCAGTTACTCGAATTCGGGGGGATCAGAAGCTTTCTTT	.	TRBV6-5	TRBJ1-1	.
CASSAGAIGTGELFF	TGCGCCAGCAGCGCCGGCGCGATAGGCACCGGGGAGCTGTTTTTT	.	TRBV5-1	TRBJ2-2	.
CASSLNYNEQFF	TGTGCCAGCAGCTTAAACTACAATGAGCAGTTCTTC	.	TRBV7-2	TRBJ2-1	.
CASSGRTGVDYGYTF	TGTGCCAGCAGCGGACGTACAGGGGTAGACTATGGCTACACCTTC	TRBD1	TRBV7-2	TRBJ1-2	.
CSVEFVMGNEQFF	TGCAGCGTTGAGTTCGTAATGGGCAATGAGCAGTTCTTC	.	TRBV29-1	TRBJ2-1	.
CASRPTGGLGELFF	TGTGCCAGCAGGCCCACAGGGGGCCTCGGGGAGCTGTTTTTT	TRBD1	TRBV27	TRBJ2-2	.
CASSVGGGTQGSPLHF	TGTGCCAGCAGCGTGGGAGGGGGTACCCAGGGTTCACCCCTCCACTTT	.	TRBV9	TRBJ1-6	.
CAWSPRTRGRGAKNIQYF	TGTGCCTGGAGTCCACGGACCAGGGGGCGGGGGGCCAAAAACATTCAGTACTTC	.	TRBV30	TRBJ2-4	.
CSASSKPSSYNSPLHF	TGCAGTGCTAGTAGCAAACCAAGCTCCTATAATTCACCCCTCCACTTT	.	TRBV20-1	TRBJ1-6	.
CASSSGQGPYEQYF	TGTGCCAGCAGCTCCGGACAGGGTCCCTACGAGCAGTACTTC	TRBD1	TRBV7-2	TRBJ2-7	.
CAWSASSNTGELFF	TGTGCCTGGAGTGCAAGCAGCAACACCGGGGAGCTGTTTTTT	.	TRBV30	TRBJ2-2	.
CASRGRGQGEQFF	TGCGCCAGCAGAGGCAGGGGGCAAGGTGAGCAGTTCTTC	TRBD1	TRBV5-1	TRBJ2-1	.
CASRRDGTNEKLFF	TGTGCCAGCAGGAGAGACGGGACTAATGAAAAACTGTTTTTT	.	TRBV28	TRBJ1-4	once
CASSGPGGGTGELFF	TGTGCCAGCAGTGGCCCGGGGGGCGGCACCGGGGAGCTGTTTTTT	.	TRBV25-1	TRBJ2-2	.
CASSLRGVDGYTF	TGTGCCAGCAGCCTCAGGGGTGTCGATGGCTACACCTTC	.	TRBV6-5	TRBJ1-2	.
CASSLPGVRATNEKLFF	TGTGCCAGCAGTCTTCCAGGGGTTCGCGCAACTAATGAAAAACTGTTTTTT	.	TRBV6-2/TRBV6-3	TRBJ1-4	.
CASSLGGLKGDEQFF	TGCGCCAGCAGCTTAGGGGGGCTCAAAGGCGATGAGCAGTTCTTC	.	TRBV5-1	TRBJ2-1	.
CASSFYHRGQDNTGELFF	TGCGCCAGCAGCTTCTACCACCGTGGACAGGATAACACCGGGGAGCTGTTTTTT	TRBD1	TRBV5-1	TRBJ2-2	.
CASSLSSGGEAFF	TGTGCCAGCAGCCTTTCTTCAGGGGGGGAAGCTTTCTTT	TRBD1	TRBV16	TRBJ1-1	few